This TCR beta chain originates from a study of cytomegalovirus exposure and HLA in healthy donors. Study details: Clustering assigned about 79% of the approximately 370 genotyped donors to the Caucasian-associated ancestry cluster. Points from the study as a whole: A later look showed TCR association rates differing by HLA locus, highest for DRB1 and lowest for HLA-C. In a later analysis, most CMV-associated TCR beta chains appeared HLA-restricted. The records held CMV serostatus as the only immune exposure information.

The length of the CDR3 is 12 residues. The germline V gene encodes CDR1 SGHAT and CDR2 FQDESV (reference sequence). V gave up 4 bases and J gave up 3 bases, with 7 bases separating them. PCR amplification relied on 60 Vbeta primers (plus 13 Jbeta primers). Sequencing was performed with immunoSEQ multiplex PCR; in TCRdb, only in-frame clones are kept and a portion is missing. The table records about 160,000 clones, 71% of them present only once. Details on this clone: Its antigen is still unknown.

The V call is TRBV11-1, the J call TRBJ2-7; D is undetermined. The sample taken for sequencing was PBMCs. This receptor was identified in a woman in her twenties or thirties in good health and CMV-seronegative. The CDR3 sequence: CASSSDNYEQYF. The CDR3 DNA sequence: TGTGCCAGCAGCTCCGACAACTACGAGCAGTACTTC.